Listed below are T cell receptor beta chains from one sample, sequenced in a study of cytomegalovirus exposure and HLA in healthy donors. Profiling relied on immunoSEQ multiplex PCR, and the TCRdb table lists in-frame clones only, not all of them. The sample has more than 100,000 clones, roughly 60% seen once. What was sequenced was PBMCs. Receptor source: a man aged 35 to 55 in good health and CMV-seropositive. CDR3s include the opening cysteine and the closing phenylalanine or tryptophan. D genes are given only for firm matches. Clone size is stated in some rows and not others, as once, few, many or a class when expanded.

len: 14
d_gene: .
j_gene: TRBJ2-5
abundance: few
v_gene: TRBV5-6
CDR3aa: CASSLKAPRETQYF
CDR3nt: TGTGCCAGCAGCTTGAAAGCTCCTCGGGAGACCCAGTACTTC

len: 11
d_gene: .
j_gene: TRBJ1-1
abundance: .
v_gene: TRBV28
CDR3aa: CASRQNTEAFF
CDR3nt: TGTGCCAGCAGACAGAACACTGAAGCTTTCTTT

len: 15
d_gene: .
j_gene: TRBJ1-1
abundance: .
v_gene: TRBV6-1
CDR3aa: CASSEVPGAYTEAFF
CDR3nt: TGTGCCAGCAGTGAAGTACCAGGGGCTTACACTGAAGCTTTCTTT

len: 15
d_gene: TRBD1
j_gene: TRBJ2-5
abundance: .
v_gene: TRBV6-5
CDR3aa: CASSRDRGRSETQYF
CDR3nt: TGTGCCAGCAGTCGCGACAGGGGGCGGAGTGAGACCCAGTACTTC

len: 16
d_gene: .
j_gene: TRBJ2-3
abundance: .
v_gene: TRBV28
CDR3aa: CASSLRQRVSTDTQYF
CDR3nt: TGTGCCAGCAGTTTGAGGCAGAGAGTTAGCACAGATACGCAGTATTTT

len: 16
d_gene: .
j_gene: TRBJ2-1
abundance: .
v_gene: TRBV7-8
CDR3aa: CASSRTLPSSYNEQFF
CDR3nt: TGTGCCAGCAGTCGGACTCTCCCCAGCTCCTACAATGAGCAGTTCTTC

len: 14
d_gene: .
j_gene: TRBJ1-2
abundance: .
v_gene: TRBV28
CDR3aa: CASSLQGPDYGYTF
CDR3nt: TGTGCCAGCAGCTTACAGGGCCCAGACTATGGCTACACCTTC

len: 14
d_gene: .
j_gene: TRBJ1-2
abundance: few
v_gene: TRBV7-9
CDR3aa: CASSLAAGYYGYTF
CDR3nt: TGTGCCAGCAGCTTAGCGGCAGGATACTATGGCTACACCTTC

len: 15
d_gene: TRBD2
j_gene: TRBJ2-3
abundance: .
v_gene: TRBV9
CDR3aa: CASSPGGYRTDTQYF
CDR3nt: TGTGCCAGCAGCCCCGGGGGGTACCGCACAGATACGCAGTATTTT

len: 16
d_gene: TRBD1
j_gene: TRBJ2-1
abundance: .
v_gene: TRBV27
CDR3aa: CASSISPGQAYNEQFF
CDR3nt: TGTGCCAGCAGTATCAGTCCGGGACAGGCCTACAATGAGCAGTTCTTC

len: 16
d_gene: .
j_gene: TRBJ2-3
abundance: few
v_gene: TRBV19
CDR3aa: CASSIASRGRTDTQYF
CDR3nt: TGTGCCAGTAGTATAGCCTCCCGAGGGCGCACAGATACGCAGTATTTT

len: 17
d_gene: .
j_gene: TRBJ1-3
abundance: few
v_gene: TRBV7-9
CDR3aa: CASSKAGRGDSGNTIYF
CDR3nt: TGTGCCAGCAGCAAGGCGGGGAGGGGGGACTCTGGAAACACCATATATTTT

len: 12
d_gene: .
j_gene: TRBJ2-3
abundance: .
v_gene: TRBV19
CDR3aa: CASSQGGDTQYF
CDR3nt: TGTGCCAGTAGTCAGGGAGGAGATACGCAGTATTTT

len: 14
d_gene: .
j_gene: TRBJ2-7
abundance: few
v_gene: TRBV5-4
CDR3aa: CASSLWVRPSEQYF
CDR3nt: TGTGCCAGCAGCTTGTGGGTGAGGCCTTCCGAGCAGTACTTC

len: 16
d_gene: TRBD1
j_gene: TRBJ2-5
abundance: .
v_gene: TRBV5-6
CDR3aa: CASSHGGDRGQETQYF
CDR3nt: TGTGCCAGCAGCCACGGTGGGGACAGGGGGCAAGAGACCCAGTACTTC

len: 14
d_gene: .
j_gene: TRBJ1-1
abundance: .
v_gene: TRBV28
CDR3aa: CASSPPEEATEAFF
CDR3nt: TGTGCCAGCAGTCCCCCTGAAGAGGCCACTGAAGCTTTCTTT

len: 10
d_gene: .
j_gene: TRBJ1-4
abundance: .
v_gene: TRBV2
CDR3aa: CASGGEKPFF
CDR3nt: TGTGCCAGCGGAGGTGAAAAACCGTTTTTT

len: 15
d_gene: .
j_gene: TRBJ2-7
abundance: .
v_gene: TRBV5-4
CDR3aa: CASSLEGGAFYEQYF
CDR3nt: TGTGCCAGCAGCTTGGAAGGTGGAGCGTTTTACGAGCAGTACTTC

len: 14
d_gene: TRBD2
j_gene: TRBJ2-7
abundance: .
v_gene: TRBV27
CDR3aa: CASSYTSGAYEQYF
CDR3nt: TGTGCCAGCAGTTATACTAGCGGAGCCTACGAGCAGTACTTC

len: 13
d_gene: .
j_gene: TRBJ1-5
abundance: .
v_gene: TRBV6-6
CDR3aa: CASRPDRNQPQHF
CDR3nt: TGTGCCAGCAGACCCGACAGGAATCAGCCCCAGCATTTT

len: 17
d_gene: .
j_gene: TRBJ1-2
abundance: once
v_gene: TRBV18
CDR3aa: CASSPPGTPQGNYGYTF
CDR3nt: TGTGCCAGCTCACCACCAGGGACTCCTCAGGGAAACTATGGCTACACCTTC

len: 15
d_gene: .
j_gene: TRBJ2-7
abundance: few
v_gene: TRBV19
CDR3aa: CASSIVRGSSYEQYF
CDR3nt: TGTGCCAGTAGTATAGTGAGGGGGTCGTCCTACGAGCAGTACTTC

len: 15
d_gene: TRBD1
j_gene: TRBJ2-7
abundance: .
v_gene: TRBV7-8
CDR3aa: CASSTRTGSSYEQYF
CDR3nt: TGTGCCAGCAGCACCCGGACAGGGAGCTCCTACGAGCAGTACTTC

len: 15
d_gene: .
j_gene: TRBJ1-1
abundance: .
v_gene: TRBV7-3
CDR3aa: CASSLSGHGNTEAFF
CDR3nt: TGTGCCAGCAGCTTAAGTGGACACGGGAACACTGAAGCTTTCTTT

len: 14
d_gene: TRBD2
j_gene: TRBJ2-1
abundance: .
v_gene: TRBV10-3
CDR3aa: CAISSGGGWDEQFF
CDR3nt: TGTGCCATCAGTAGTGGCGGGGGATGGGATGAGCAGTTCTTC

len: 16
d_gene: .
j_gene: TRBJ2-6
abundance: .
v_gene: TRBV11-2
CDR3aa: CASSLGRGPGANVLTF
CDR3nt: TGTGCCAGCAGCTTAGGGCGGGGACCTGGGGCCAACGTCCTGACTTTC

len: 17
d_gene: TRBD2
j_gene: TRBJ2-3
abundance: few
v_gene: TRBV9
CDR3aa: CASSPRTSGIRTDTQYF
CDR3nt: TGTGCCAGCAGCCCTAGGACTAGCGGGATCCGCACAGATACGCAGTATTTT

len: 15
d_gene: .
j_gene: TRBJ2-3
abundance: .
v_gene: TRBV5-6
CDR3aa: CASSLGDWITDTQYF
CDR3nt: TGTGCCAGCAGCTTGGGAGACTGGATAACAGATACGCAGTATTTT

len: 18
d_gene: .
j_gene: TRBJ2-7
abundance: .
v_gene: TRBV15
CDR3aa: CATSRDWTQQGSSYEQYF
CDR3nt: TGTGCCACCAGCAGAGATTGGACCCAACAGGGCAGCTCCTACGAGCAGTACTTC

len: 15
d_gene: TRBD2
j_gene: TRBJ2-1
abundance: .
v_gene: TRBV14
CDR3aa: CASSQMAGGYNEQFF
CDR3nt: TGTGCCAGCAGCCAAATGGCGGGGGGTTACAATGAGCAGTTCTTC

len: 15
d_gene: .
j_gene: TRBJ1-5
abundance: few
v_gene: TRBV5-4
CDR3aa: CASSSSGGAPQPQHF
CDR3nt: TGTGCCAGCAGCTCTTCGGGAGGGGCCCCTCAGCCCCAGCATTTT

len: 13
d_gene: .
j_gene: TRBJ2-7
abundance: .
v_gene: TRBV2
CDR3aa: CASRLRTAYEQYF
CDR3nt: TGTGCCAGCAGATTAAGGACAGCCTACGAGCAGTACTTC

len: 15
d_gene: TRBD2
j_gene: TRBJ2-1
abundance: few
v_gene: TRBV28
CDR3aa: CASRTGTSGISEQFF
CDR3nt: TGTGCCAGCAGAACCGGGACTAGCGGGATTAGTGAGCAGTTCTTC

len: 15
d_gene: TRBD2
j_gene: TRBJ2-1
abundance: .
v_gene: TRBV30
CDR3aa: CAWDSGRAAYNEQFF
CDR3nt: TGTGCCTGGGATAGCGGGAGGGCCGCCTACAATGAGCAGTTCTTC

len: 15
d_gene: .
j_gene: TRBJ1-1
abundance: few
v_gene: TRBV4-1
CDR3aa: CASSHHNRMNTEAFF
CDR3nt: TGCGCCAGCAGCCATCACAACAGGATGAACACTGAAGCTTTCTTT

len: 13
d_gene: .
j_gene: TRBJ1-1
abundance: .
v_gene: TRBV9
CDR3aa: CASSVGQGTEAFF
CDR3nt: TGTGCCAGCAGCGTAGGCCAGGGCACTGAAGCTTTCTTT

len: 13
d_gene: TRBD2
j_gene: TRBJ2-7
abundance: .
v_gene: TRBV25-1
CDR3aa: CASVSGGAYEQYF
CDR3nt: TGTGCCAGCGTTAGCGGGGGGGCCTACGAGCAGTACTTC

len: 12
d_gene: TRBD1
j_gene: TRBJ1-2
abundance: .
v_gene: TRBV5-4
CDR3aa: CASSFDRGGYTF
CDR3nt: TGTGCCAGCAGCTTCGACAGGGGTGGCTACACCTTC

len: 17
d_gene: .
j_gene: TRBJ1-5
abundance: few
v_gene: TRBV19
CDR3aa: CASSIDGQPFRVQPQHF
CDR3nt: TGTGCCAGTAGTATAGACGGACAGCCGTTCCGGGTGCAGCCCCAGCATTTT

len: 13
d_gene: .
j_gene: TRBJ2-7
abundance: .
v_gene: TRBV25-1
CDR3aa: CATEAIYSYEQYF
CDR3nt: TGTGCCACCGAGGCCATCTACTCCTACGAGCAGTACTTC

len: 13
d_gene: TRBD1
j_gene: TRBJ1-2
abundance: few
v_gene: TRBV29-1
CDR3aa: CSGGTGPNYGYTF
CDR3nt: TGCAGCGGTGGGACAGGACCTAACTATGGCTACACCTTC

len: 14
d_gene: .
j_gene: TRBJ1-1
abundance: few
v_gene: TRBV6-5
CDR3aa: CASSYSRGNTEAFF
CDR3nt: TGTGCCAGCAGTTATTCCAGGGGGAACACTGAAGCTTTCTTT

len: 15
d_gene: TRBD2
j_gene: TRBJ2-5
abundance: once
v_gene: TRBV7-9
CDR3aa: CASSHGTSGEETQYF
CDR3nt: TGTGCCAGCAGCCACGGGACTAGCGGGGAAGAGACCCAGTACTTC

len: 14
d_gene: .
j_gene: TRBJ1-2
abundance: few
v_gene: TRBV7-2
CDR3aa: CASSPGTTGYGYTF
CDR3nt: TGTGCCAGCAGCCCTGGGACAACAGGCTATGGCTACACCTTC

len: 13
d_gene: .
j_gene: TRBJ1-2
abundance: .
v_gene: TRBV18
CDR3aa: CASSAEVGYGYTF
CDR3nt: TGTGCCAGCTCAGCAGAAGTTGGCTATGGCTACACCTTC

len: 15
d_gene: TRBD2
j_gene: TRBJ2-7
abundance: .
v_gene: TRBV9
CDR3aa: CASSVGLGGGDEQYF
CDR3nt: TGTGCCAGCAGCGTAGGGCTGGGGGGAGGGGACGAGCAGTACTTC

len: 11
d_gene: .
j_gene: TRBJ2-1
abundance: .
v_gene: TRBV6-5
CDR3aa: CASRMRNEQFF
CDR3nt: TGTGCCAGCAGGATGAGGAATGAGCAGTTCTTC

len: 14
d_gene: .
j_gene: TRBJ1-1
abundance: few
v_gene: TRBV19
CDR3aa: CASSIGRVNTEAFF
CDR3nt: TGTGCCAGTAGTATCGGCAGGGTGAACACTGAAGCTTTCTTT

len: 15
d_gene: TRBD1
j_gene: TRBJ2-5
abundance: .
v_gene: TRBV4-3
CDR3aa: CASSQRPGQGKTQYF
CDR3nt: TGCGCCAGCAGCCAGCGACCCGGACAGGGAAAGACCCAGTACTTC

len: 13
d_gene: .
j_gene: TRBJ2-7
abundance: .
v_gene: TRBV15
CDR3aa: CATSRGENYEQYF
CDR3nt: TGTGCCACCAGCAGAGGAGAAAACTACGAGCAGTACTTC

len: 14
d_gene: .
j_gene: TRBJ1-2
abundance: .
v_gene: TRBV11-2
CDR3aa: CASSQGLVLYGYTF
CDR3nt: TGTGCCAGCAGCCAGGGTCTAGTACTTTATGGCTACACCTTC

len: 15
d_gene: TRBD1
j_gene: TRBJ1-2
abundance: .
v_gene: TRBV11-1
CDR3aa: CASSPRQGKDYGYTF
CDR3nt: TGTGCCAGCAGCCCCCGACAGGGGAAGGACTATGGCTACACCTTC

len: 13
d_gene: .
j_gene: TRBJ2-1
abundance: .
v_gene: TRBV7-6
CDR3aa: CASSVPGTDEQFF
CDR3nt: TGTGCCAGCAGCGTCCCCGGGACTGATGAGCAGTTCTTC